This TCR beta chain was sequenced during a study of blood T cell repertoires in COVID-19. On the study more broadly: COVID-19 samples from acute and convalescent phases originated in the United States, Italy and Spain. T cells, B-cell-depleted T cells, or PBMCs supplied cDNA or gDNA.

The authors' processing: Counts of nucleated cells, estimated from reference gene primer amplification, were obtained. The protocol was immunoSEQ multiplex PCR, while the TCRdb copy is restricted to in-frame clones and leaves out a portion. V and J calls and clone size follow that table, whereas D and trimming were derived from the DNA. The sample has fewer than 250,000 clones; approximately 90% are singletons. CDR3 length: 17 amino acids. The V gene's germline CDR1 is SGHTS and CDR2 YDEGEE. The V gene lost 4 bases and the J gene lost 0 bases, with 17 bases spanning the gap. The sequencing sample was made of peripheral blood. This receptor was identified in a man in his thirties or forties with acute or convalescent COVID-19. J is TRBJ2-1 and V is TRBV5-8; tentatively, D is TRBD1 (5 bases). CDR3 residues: CASSERGTGSSYNEQFF. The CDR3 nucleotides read TGTGCCAGCAGCGAGAGAGGAACAGGTAGCTCCTACAATGAGCAGTTCTTC.